Sequencing of this TCR beta chain was carried out in a study of OX40 agonist ivuxolimab in advanced cancers. General notes on the study: Ivuxolimab was an agonistic, fully human IgG2 monoclonal antibody directed against OX40 (CD134), a costimulatory receptor. Intravenous ivuxolimab was administered to patients every 2 weeks at six dose levels: 0.01, 0.1, 0.3, 1.5, 3 and 10 mg/kg. Among the roughly 52 dose-escalation patients, some 19 had hepatocellular carcinoma, around 15 melanoma, 9 renal cell carcinoma and 9 head and neck cancer. The dose-escalation cohort was about 87% male with a mean age of approximately 60 years, ranging from 23 to 79. Prior anti-PD-1, anti-PD-L1 or anti-CTLA-4 therapy was permitted, and checkpoint inhibitors had been received by roughly 42% of dose-escalation patients. Partial responses occurred in three dose-escalation patients: two with cutaneous melanoma and one with hepatocellular carcinoma. The purpose of peripheral TCRbeta sequencing was to test whether ivuxolimab changed TCR sequence diversity and led to clonal T-cell expansion. The paper covers the monotherapy dose-escalation part of the phase I ivuxolimab trial, which included N of about 50 patients. Study-wide conclusions, independent of this receptor: At doses of 0.1 to 3.0 mg/kg, clonal expansion of both CD4+ and CD8+ T cells in blood was seen between baseline and week 6. Low levels of normalized T-cell clonal expansion were also seen in some patients who did not respond. After ivuxolimab, expanded clones were on average more numerous among CD8+ T cells than among CD4+ T cells. The antigen specificity of the peripheral T cells that underwent clonal expansion was not determined. Partial responders in the 0.1-3.0 mg/kg groups had among the lowest normalized peripheral clonal expansion, especially among CD8+ T cells.

The germline V gene encodes CDR1 GTSNPN and CDR2 SVGIG (reference sequence). Between the V and J ends, shortened by 2 bases and 1 base respectively, the junction contains 6 bases. Measured from the cysteine to the phenylalanine, the CDR3 is 13 residues long. Kept here is only the CDR3 DNA, which spans 39 bases and is read in frame from base 1. To sequence the TCRbeta CDR3 region, genomic DNA was isolated from the sorted cells. The immunoSEQ Assay was used for sequencing of TCRbeta CDR3 regions. As stored in TCRdb, this immuneACCESS dataset retains in-frame rearrangements with V and J assigned. A fraction of the clones does not appear; measured against another copy, unresolved V genes explain less than half of the discrepancy, and the remainder lacks a known reason. The table for this sample lists around 100,000 clones; 90% of them were counted only once. Roughly 0.16% of the sample rests with the top ten.

On this clone itself: The clone's antigen remains unknown. No base qualities exist here, and no much larger clone lies one base off it.

Patients with autoimmune disease history or receiving systemic immunosuppression were excluded from the trial. In every dose cohort, peripheral blood was drawn for TCR sequencing at baseline, cycle 4 day 1, and cycle 7 day 1. The samples were drawn from a first-in-human, open-label, multicenter phase I dose-escalation trial of ivuxolimab. Adults with locally advanced or metastatic melanoma, renal cell carcinoma, hepatocellular carcinoma or head and neck squamous cell carcinoma were enrolled in the trial. Before TCR sequencing, CD4+ and CD8+ T cells were separately sorted from peripheral blood. Here the sequenced sample was CD4+ or CD8+ T cells sorted from blood, taken in a trial of the OX40 agonist ivuxolimab. The V gene is TRBV30 and the J gene is TRBJ1-3; the D gene is not confidently resolved. The TCR sequence derives from an adult with an advanced solid tumor such as melanoma, head and neck, liver or kidney cancer. The CDR3: CAWSLSSGNTIYF. The base sequence is TGTGCCTGGAGTTTAAGTTCTGGAAACACCATATATTTT.